This T cell receptor beta chain was profiled in a study of blood T cell repertoires in COVID-19. Study-wide background: The origin of the acute and convalescent COVID-19 samples was the United States, Italy and Spain. The cDNA or gDNA used as material had been derived from T cells, B-cell-depleted T cells, or PBMCs.

The CDR3 totals 15 residues. Germline lookup yields CDR1 SEHNR and CDR2 FQNEAQ (reference sequence). V trimming: 5 bases; J trimming: 3 bases; junction bases outside the gene matches: 6. Original processing methods: Amplifying reference gene primers gave estimates of nucleated cell counts. Data came from immunoSEQ multiplex PCR; TCRdb stores just in-frame clones and leaves some out. V and J calls and clone size follow that table, whereas D and trimming were derived from the DNA. Of about 150,000 clones in the sample, 60% to 85% are singletons; the top ten hold approximately 8.6%. This TCR derives from a man aged 45-65 years with active or convalescent COVID-19. Material for sequencing was peripheral blood. The chain combines TRBV7-9 with TRBJ1-4, with 7 bases aligning to TRBD1. The CDR3 sequence is CASSPTGSANEKLFF. The CDR3 DNA reads as TGTGCCAGCAGCCCGACAGGGTCCGCTAATGAAAAACTGTTTTTT.